This passage covers 25 T cell receptor beta chains from one sample sequenced in a study of T cell changes during pregnancy in multiple sclerosis. Profiled with immunoSEQ multiplex PCR; TCRdb holds only in-frame clones, not every one. The sample has about 57,000 clones, about 92% seen once. The sequencing used peripheral blood, collected after pregnancy. Source of these receptors: a female donor with multiple sclerosis, enrolled in a pregnancy study.

The gene calls are TRBV6-5 and TRBJ2-2, with D hard to call. The CDR3 loop spans 12 amino acids. The germline V gene encodes CDR1 MNHEY and CDR2 SVGAGI. In DNA, the CDR3 is TGTGCGGTAGGAGTGAACACCGGGGAGCTGTTTTTT. Its translation is CAVGVNTGELFF.

This clone was found a few times. This chain links TRBV1 with TRBJ1-1; the table's TRBD1 call for D was not verified on the DNA. TRBV1 counts as a pseudogene. CDR3 length: 15 residues. DNA of the CDR3: TGCACCAGCAGCAATGGACAGGGCATGAACACTGAAGCTTTCTTT. This encodes CTSSNGQGMNTEAFF.

The V call is TRBV4-3, the J call TRBJ2-7; 9 bases align to TRBD2. CDR1 is LGHNA, CDR2 YSLEER, per germline. The CDR3 has 14 residues. V trimming: 4 bases; J trimming: 4 bases; junction bases outside the gene matches: 5. CDR3 sequence (DNA): TGCGCCAGCAGCCTGCGGGAGGGCCCGTACGAGCAGTACTTC. Residues: CASSLREGPYEQYF.

J is TRBJ1-1 and V is TRBV28, with D possibly TRBD1 on 5 matching bases. V was trimmed by 1 base and J by 5 bases, leaving 14 bases between them. Germline values: CDR1 MDHEN, CDR2 SYDVKM. This CDR3 region has 15 residues. The CDR3 here is CASSLFRGMRTEAFF. DNA for the CDR3: TGTGCCAGCAGTTTATTTAGGGGAATGCGGACTGAAGCTTTCTTT. The entire variable domain, with the rest obtained from reference TRBV28 and TRBJ1-1, is as follows: DVKVTQSSRYLVKRTGEKVFLECVQDMDHENMFWYRQDPGLGLRLIYFSYDVKMKEKGDIPEGYSVSREKKERFSLILESASTNQTSMYLCASSLFRGMRTEAFFGQGTRLTVV.

CDR3 nucleotides: TGTGCCAGCAGCCGGACAGGGGGCTCCTACGAGCAGTACTTC. Its protein is CASSRTGGSYEQYF. V usage is TRBV5-4 and J usage is TRBJ2-7; 10 bases line up with TRBD1. Germline V CDR1 and CDR2: SGHNT, YYREEE (reference sequence). Trimming at V came to 4 bases and at J to 0 bases, leaving 1 base not matched to a gene. The CDR3 is 14 residues long.

The chain has TRBV7-8 and TRBJ2-2, with TRBD1 identical over 7 bases. With V trimmed by 6 bases and J by 1 base, 8 bases remained unmatched. Germline CDR1 reads SGHVS; CDR2 reads FQNEAQ. This CDR3 is 16 amino acids long. The CDR3 DNA is TGTGCCAGCAGGAACTCCAGGGGGAGGAACACCGGGGAGCTGTTTTTT. It translates to CASRNSRGRNTGELFF.

This chain joins TRBV11-2 and TRBJ2-7, with 9 bases lining up with TRBD2. V gave up 0 bases and J gave up 3 bases; unmatched junction bases: 3. The CDR3 has 15 residues. CDR1 and CDR2 (germline): SGHAT, FQNNGV. The CDR3 region has the DNA TGTGCCAGCAGCTTAGACCCTAGCGGGATCTACGAGCAGTACTTC. Translating it yields CASSLDPSGIYEQYF.

The genes are TRBV4-2 and TRBJ2-1; 11 positions agree with TRBD2. Germline V gives CDR1 LGHNA, CDR2 YNFKEQ. The CDR3 spans 15 residues. The trim removed 5 bases at V and 8 bases at J, leaving 8 bases unmatched. The CDR3 nucleotides are TGTGCCAGCAGCTCCATAGCGGGAGGGCCGCATGAGCAGTTCTTC. As protein: CASSSIAGGPHEQFF.

The chain couples TRBV2 to TRBJ2-1; TRBD2 matches at 7 bases. The CDR3 length is 15 residues. The trim removed 6 bases at V and 3 bases at J, leaving 8 bases unmatched. CDR1 SNHLY and CDR2 FYNNEI come from the germline V gene. Written as DNA, the CDR3 is TGTGCCAGCAGCAAAATGACTAGCAACTACAATGAGCAGTTCTTC. Encoded protein: CASSKMTSNYNEQFF.

This sequence joins TRBV10-3 and TRBJ2-7; 8 nucleotides agree with TRBD1. CDR3 size: 16 residues. Germline assignment: CDR1 ENHRY and CDR2 SYGVKD. With V trimmed by 2 bases and J by 2 bases, 8 bases remained unmatched. The CDR3 is CAISEPPGTGPYEQYF. DNA for the CDR3: TGTGCCATCAGTGAGCCCCCCGGGACAGGACCCTACGAGCAGTACTTC.

The rearrangement joins TRBV28 to TRBJ1-2; D is unresolved. Trimming left V 4 bases short and J 3 bases short, with 12 bases between. CDR1 MDHEN and CDR2 SYDVKM come from the germline V gene. CDR3 length: 14 residues. The CDR3 protein is CASSSSGVDYGYTF. The CDR3 DNA sequence: TGTGCCAGCAGTTCTAGTGGCGTAGACTATGGCTACACCTTC.

This clone has only one observation. The CDR3 sequence is CASSFFSEGRAYEQYF. CDR3 DNA: TGCGCCAGCAGCTTTTTTTCGGAGGGTAGGGCCTACGAGCAGTACTTC. The chain links TRBV5-1 to TRBJ2-7; a weak D match, TRBD2 (6 bases). V gave up 2 bases and J gave up 2 bases, with 17 bases separating them. CDR3 length: 16 amino acids. Germline V lookup: CDR1 SGHRS, CDR2 YFSETQ.

This sequence joins TRBV19 and TRBJ2-1, with 9 bases that match TRBD1. CDR1 LNHDA and CDR2 SQIVND come from the germline V gene (reference sequence). The CDR3 consists of 14 residues. V shed 3 bases and J 9 bases; nucleotides not matched to a gene: 6. In nucleotides, the CDR3 is TGTGCCAGTAGTATTTCCGGGACAGGGTTTGAGCAGTTCTTC. This gives the protein CASSISGTGFEQFF.

V gene TRBV21-1 combines with J gene TRBJ1-2; TRBD1 is taken as the D call from the table, unchecked against the DNA. TRBV21-1 is described as a pseudogene. CDR3 length: 14 amino acids. CDR3 nucleotide sequence: TGTGCCAGCAGCAAACGACAGGGACCGCGCGGCTACACCTTC. It codes for CASSKRQGPRGYTF.

The table lists this clone with a few counts. The chain couples TRBV28 to TRBJ2-7, with 8 nucleotides matching TRBD1. The V and J ends lost 2 bases and 3 bases, in that order; junction bases with no gene match: 3. The length of the CDR3 is 14 residues. The germline gives CDR1 MDHEN, CDR2 SYDVKM. CDR3 in amino acids: CASSLPQGGYEQYF. CDR3 DNA sequence: TGTGCCAGCAGTTTACCACAGGGGGGCTACGAGCAGTACTTC.

The rearrangement links TRBV4-3 to TRBJ2-5; 10 positions match TRBD2. Germline V gives CDR1 LGHNA, CDR2 YSLEER. CDR3 length: 18 residues. With 1 base clipped from V and 1 base from J, the junction kept 9 bases outside the gene matches. The CDR3 DNA reads as TGCGCCAGCAGCCAAGTTCGAGGACTAGCGGATCCCCAAGAGACCCAGTACTTC. Residues: CASSQVRGLADPQETQYF.

The V call is TRBV5-4, the J call TRBJ2-7; D perhaps matches TRBD2 (6 bases). This CDR3 comprises 15 residues. Per the germline V gene, CDR1 is SGHNT and CDR2 is YYREEE (reference sequence). The ends were cut back, 4 bases at V and 0 bases at J, with 14 bases in the middle. The CDR3 DNA reads TGTGCCAGCAGCCAAGAGGAGGGGAGCTCCTACGAGCAGTACTTC. This codes for CASSQEEGSSYEQYF.

V gene TRBV4-3 combines with J gene TRBJ2-7, with a weak D call TRBD2 (5 bases). Deletions cut 1 base from V and 1 base from J, with 5 bases between. The CDR3 is 13 amino acids. Germline V lookup: CDR1 LGHNA, CDR2 YSLEER. The CDR3, as DNA: TGCGCCAGCAGCCAAGGACTATCCTACGAGCAGTACTTC. Translation gives CASSQGLSYEQYF.

The chain recombines TRBV11-2 with TRBJ2-7; TRBD2 agrees at 7 bases. The ends lost 4 bases at V and 4 bases at J; junction bases unmatched: 1. Germline-derived CDR1 and CDR2 are SGHAT and FQNNGV. This CDR3 has 12 amino acids. CDR3 loop: CASSWEGYEQYF. In DNA, the CDR3 is TGTGCCAGCAGCTGGGAGGGATACGAGCAGTACTTC.

This chain links TRBV7-2 with TRBJ2-3; 8 nucleotides match TRBD2. This CDR3 is built from 15 residues. Germline CDR1 and CDR2: SGHTA and FQGNSA. V dropped 5 bases and J dropped 3; count of bases not matched to a gene: 7. CDR3 protein: CASSTRVAGTDTQYF. Written as DNA, the CDR3 is TGTGCCAGCAGCACCCGAGTAGCGGGAACAGATACGCAGTATTTT.

The chain couples TRBV7-2 to TRBJ2-1; maybe TRBD2 (6 bases). Trimming cost V 8 bases and J 7 bases, with 15 bases left between them. The CDR3 runs 13 residues. Germline V gene data show CDR1 as SGHTA and CDR2 as FQGNSA. This chain's CDR3 is CASRGLVGNEQFF. In DNA form, the CDR3 reads TGTGCCAGCCGGGGGTTGGTGGGGAATGAGCAGTTCTTC.

The chain joins TRBV7-2 to TRBJ2-2; D perhaps matches TRBD1 (6 bases). Germline CDR1 and CDR2: SGHTA and FQGNSA. The CDR3 contains 13 residues. Between the trimmed V and J ends, which lost 5 bases and 7 bases, there was a span of 11 bases. Here the CDR3 reads CASSGTYDGELFF. For the CDR3, the DNA is TGTGCCAGCAGCGGGACATATGACGGGGAGCTGTTTTTT.

This rearrangement joins TRBV7-2 to TRBJ2-1; D unresolved. The germline V and J ends were trimmed by 4 bases and 3 bases, with 7 bases remaining between them. There are 13 residues in the CDR3. Germline-derived CDR1 and CDR2 are SGHTA and FQGNSA. The chain's CDR3 is CASSSSSYNEQFF. As DNA, the CDR3 is TGTGCCAGCAGCTCCTCTAGCTACAATGAGCAGTTCTTC.

V usage is TRBV5-1 and J usage is TRBJ1-1, with a possible D match to TRBD1 (5 bases). Trimming cost V 0 bases and J 2 bases, with 8 bases left between them. Germline V gene lookup returns CDR1 SGHRS and CDR2 YFSETQ. This CDR3 region has 14 residues. This CDR3 reads CASSLGGGNTEAFF. DNA of the CDR3: TGCGCCAGCAGCTTGGGGGGCGGTAACACTGAAGCTTTCTTT.

CDR3 coding DNA: TGTGCCAGCACTCTATTCGGGACAACGAACACCGGGGAGCTGTTTTTT. Its protein is CASTLFGTTNTGELFF. V and J are TRBV2 and TRBJ2-2; D is possibly TRBD1 (6 bases). Trimming pared 7 bases from V and 0 bases from J, leaving 15 bases between. Germline V lookup: CDR1 SNHLY, CDR2 FYNNEI. The CDR3 totals 16 residues.